This T cell receptor (beta chain) comes out of a study of blood T cells in healthy people across ages. The germline V and J ends were trimmed by 6 bases and 4 bases, with 16 bases remaining between them. The CDR3 runs to 14 residues. Germline V gives CDR1 DFQATT, CDR2 SNEGSKA (reference sequence). This clonotype was detected only a few times. The authors ran a second PCR of roughly 6 to 12 cycles using a sample-barcoded 5' primer and a J-beta primer mix. MiXCR, run by TCRdb on the 5' RACE reads, gives a single entry per CDR3 protein. The sample carries about 1.5 million distinct CDR3 sequences, 40% to 50% recorded once.

The sample consisted of blood. This clonotype originated in a woman between 18 and 30 years old in good health. J is TRBJ2-1 and V is TRBV20-1; weak D call: TRBD2 (5 bases). This CDR3 reads CSAVPGSDYNEQFF. CDR3 coding DNA: TGCAGTGCGGTCCCCGGTAGCGATTACAATGAGCAGTTCTTC.